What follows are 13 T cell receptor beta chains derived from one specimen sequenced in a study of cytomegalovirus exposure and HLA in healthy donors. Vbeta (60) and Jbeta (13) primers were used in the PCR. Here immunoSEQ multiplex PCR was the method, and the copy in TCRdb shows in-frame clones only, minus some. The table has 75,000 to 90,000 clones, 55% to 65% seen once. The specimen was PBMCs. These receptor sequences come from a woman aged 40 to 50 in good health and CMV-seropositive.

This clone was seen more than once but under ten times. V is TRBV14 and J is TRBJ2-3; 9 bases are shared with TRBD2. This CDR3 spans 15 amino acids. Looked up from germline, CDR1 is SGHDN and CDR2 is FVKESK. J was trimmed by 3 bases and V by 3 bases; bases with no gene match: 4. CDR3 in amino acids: CASSQGLAGTDTQYF. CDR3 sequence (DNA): TGTGCCAGCAGCCAGGGACTAGCAGGTACAGATACGCAGTATTTT.

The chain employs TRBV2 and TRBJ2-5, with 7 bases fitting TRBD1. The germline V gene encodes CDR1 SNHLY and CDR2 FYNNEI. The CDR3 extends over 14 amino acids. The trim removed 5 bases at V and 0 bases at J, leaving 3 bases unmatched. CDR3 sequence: CASSTGTDQETQYF. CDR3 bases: TGTGCCAGCAGTACCGGGACAGACCAAGAGACCCAGTACTTC.

This chain's CDR3 is CATSRDQGIETQYF. The CDR3 nucleotides are TGTGCCACCAGCAGAGATCAGGGGATAGAGACCCAGTACTTC. The V call is TRBV15, the J call TRBJ2-5; D perhaps matches TRBD1 (6 bases). Deletions cut 0 bases from V and 4 bases from J, with 9 bases between. Germline V lookup: CDR1 LNHNV, CDR2 YYDKDF (reference sequence). The CDR3 totals 14 residues.

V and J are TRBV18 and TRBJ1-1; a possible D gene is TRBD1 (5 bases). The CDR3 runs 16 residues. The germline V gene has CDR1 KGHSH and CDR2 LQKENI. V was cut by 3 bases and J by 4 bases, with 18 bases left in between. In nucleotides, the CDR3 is TGTGCCAGCTCACCTAAAACAATGGGGGGACCCACTGAAGCTTTCTTT. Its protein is CASSPKTMGGPTEAFF.

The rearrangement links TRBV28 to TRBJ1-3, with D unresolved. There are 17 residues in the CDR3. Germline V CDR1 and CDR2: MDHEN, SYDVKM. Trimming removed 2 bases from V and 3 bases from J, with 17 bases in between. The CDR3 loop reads CASSLPLEENFGNTIYF. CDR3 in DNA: TGTGCCAGCAGTTTACCCCTCGAAGAGAACTTTGGAAACACCATATATTTT.

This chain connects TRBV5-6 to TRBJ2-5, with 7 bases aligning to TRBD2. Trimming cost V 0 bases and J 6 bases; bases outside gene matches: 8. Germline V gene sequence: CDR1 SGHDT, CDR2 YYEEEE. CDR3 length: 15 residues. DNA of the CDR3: TGTGCCAGCAGCTTGGGCGGGAGTGCCGTCCAGACCCAGTACTTC. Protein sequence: CASSLGGSAVQTQYF.

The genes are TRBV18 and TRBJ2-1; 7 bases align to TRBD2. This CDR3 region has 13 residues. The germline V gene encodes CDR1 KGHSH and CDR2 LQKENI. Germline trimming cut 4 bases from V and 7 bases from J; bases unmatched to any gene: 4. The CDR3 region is CASSQSGANEQFF. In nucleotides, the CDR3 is TGTGCCAGCTCACAAAGCGGGGCGAATGAGCAGTTCTTC.

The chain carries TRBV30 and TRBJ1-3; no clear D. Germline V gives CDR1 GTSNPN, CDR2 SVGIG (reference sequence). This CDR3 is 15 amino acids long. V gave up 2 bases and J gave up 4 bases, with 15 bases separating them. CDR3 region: CAWSKDSLTGNTIYF. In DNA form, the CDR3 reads TGTGCCTGGAGTAAGGACTCCTTAACGGGAAACACCATATATTTT.

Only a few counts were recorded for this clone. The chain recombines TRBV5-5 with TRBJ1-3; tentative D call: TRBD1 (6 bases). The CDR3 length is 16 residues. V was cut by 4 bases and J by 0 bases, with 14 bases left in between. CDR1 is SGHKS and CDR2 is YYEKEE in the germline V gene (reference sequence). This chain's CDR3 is CASSAGQQSSGNTIYF. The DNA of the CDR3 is TGTGCCAGCAGCGCCGGACAGCAGAGCTCTGGAAACACCATATATTTT.

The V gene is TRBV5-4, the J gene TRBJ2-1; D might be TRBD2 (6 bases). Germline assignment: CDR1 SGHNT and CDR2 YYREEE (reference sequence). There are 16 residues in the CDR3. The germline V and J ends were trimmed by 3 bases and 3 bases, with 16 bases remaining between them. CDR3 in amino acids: CASSSLSGADYNEQFF. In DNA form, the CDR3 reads TGTGCCAGCAGCTCCCTTAGCGGCGCAGACTACAATGAGCAGTTCTTC. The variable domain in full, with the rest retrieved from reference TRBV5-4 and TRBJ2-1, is ETGVTQSPTHLIKTRGQQVTLRCSSQSGHNTVSWYQQALGQGPQFIFQYYREEENGRGNFPPRFSGLQFPNYSSELNVNALELDDSALYLCASSSLSGADYNEQFFGPGTRLTVL.

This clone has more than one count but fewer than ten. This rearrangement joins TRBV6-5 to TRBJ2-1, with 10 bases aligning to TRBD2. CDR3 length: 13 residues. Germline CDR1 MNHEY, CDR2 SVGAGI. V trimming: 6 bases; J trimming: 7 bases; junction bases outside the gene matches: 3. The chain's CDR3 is CASRRTSGNEQFF. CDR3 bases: TGTGCCAGCAGAAGGACTAGCGGTAATGAGCAGTTCTTC.

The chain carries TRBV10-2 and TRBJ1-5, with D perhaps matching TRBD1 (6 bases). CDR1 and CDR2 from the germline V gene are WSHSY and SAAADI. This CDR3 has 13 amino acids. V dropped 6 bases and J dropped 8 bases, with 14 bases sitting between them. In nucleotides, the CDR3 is TGCGCCAGCAGCAAACAGGGTTTGGAGCCCCAGCATTTT. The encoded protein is CASSKQGLEPQHF.

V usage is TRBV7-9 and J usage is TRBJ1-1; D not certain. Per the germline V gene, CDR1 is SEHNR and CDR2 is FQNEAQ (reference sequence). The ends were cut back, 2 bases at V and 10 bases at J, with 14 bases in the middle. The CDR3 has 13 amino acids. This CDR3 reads CASSLNGGFRAFF. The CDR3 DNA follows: TGTGCCAGCAGCTTAAATGGCGGCTTCCGAGCTTTCTTT.